Listed below are T cell receptor beta chains from one sample, sequenced in a study of graft-versus-host responses after intestinal transplantation. Assay used: immunoSEQ multiplex PCR; TCRdb lists only in-frame clones, some missing. In the table there are fewer than 150,000 clones, more than 90% of which are singletons. These receptors' antigens are unknown. This material consisted of unstimulated CD4+ T cells sorted from spleen or lymph node cells, taken before intestinal transplant. These receptors were collected from a human donor who received an intestinal transplant. Both conserved end residues are part of each CDR3. The D gene is left open where the match is weak. Clone size is given for some rows only: seen once, a few or many times, or a class if the clone is expanded.

j_gene,abundance,v_gene,d_gene,CDR3aa,CDR3nt
TRBJ2-7,NA,TRBV18,TRBD1,CASSLGQGSFYEQYF,TGTGCCAGCTCACTGGGACAGGGGAGTTTCTACGAGCAGTACTTC
TRBJ2-3,NA,TRBV6-1,TRBD1,CASSELTGGVRDTQYF,TGTGCCAGCAGTGAATTAACAGGGGGAGTGAGAGATACGCAGTATTTT
TRBJ1-1,once,TRBV6-5,NA,CASSRFTNTEAFF,TGTGCCAGCAGCCGATTTACGAACACTGAAGCTTTCTTT
TRBJ1-3,NA,TRBV11-2,NA,CASSFDRNTIYF,TGTGCCAGCAGCTTTGACCGAAACACCATATATTTT
TRBJ2-7,NA,TRBV9,TRBD2,CASSVDAGGTLGEQYF,TGTGCCAGCAGCGTAGACGCGGGGGGGACCCTGGGGGAGCAGTACTTC
TRBJ1-5,NA,TRBV27,NA,CASRASSNQPQHF,TGTGCCAGCCGGGCTTCTAGCAATCAGCCTCAGCATTTT
TRBJ2-7,NA,TRBV18,TRBD1,CASSPGVGRGKSYEQYF,TGTGCCAGCTCACCGGGGGTGGGCAGGGGGAAATCCTACGAGCAGTACTTC
TRBJ2-2,NA,TRBV6-5,NA,CASRTQGKTGELFF,TGTGCCAGCAGGACCCAGGGGAAAACCGGGGAGCTGTTTTTT
TRBJ1-1,NA,TRBV7-8,NA,CASIGGRTEAFF,TGTGCCAGTATCGGGGGGAGGACTGAAGCTTTCTTT
TRBJ2-1,NA,TRBV2,NA,CASIKGGSLREQFF,TGTGCCAGCATTAAGGGAGGCTCCCTCCGTGAGCAGTTCTTC
TRBJ2-1,NA,TRBV2,TRBD2,CASKQRGGYNEQFF,TGTGCCAGCAAGCAGCGGGGCGGCTACAATGAGCAGTTCTTC
TRBJ2-2,NA,TRBV27,TRBD2,CASSFLAGGYTGELFF,TGTGCCAGCAGTTTCCTAGCGGGGGGATACACCGGGGAGCTGTTTTTT
TRBJ2-7,NA,TRBV5-1,NA,CASSRGGGANYEQYF,TGCGCCAGCAGCAGGGGTGGGGGAGCAAACTACGAGCAGTACTTC
TRBJ1-6,NA,TRBV5-1,TRBD1,CASSSSGTVNSPLHF,TGCGCCAGCAGCTCTTCCGGGACAGTTAATTCACCCCTCCACTTT
TRBJ1-2,NA,TRBV5-1,NA,CASSPRPDGGYTF,TGCGCCAGCAGCCCGAGACCAGACGGGGGCTACACCTTC
TRBJ2-7,NA,TRBV7-8,NA,CASSPNPYEQYF,TGTGCCAGCAGCCCAAACCCCTACGAGCAGTACTTC
TRBJ2-7,NA,TRBV5-4,NA,CASSFRGSYEQYF,TGTGCCAGCAGCTTTCGGGGATCCTACGAGCAGTACTTC
TRBJ2-3,NA,TRBV6-1,TRBD2,CASSVGLAGVDTQYF,TGTGCCAGCAGTGTGGGACTAGCGGGGGTGGATACGCAGTATTTT
TRBJ2-7,NA,TRBV15,NA,CATSRDEGPVTFYEQYF,TGTGCCACCAGCAGAGATGAGGGACCCGTCACCTTCTACGAGCAGTACTTC
TRBJ2-3,NA,TRBV5-1,NA,CASSLGQTSTDTQYF,TGCGCCAGCAGCTTGGGACAGACTAGCACAGATACGCAGTATTTT